A selection of T cell receptor beta chains follows, all from one sample in a study of blood T cell repertoires in COVID-19. Generated by immunoSEQ multiplex PCR, the TCRdb table keeps only in-frame clones and is missing some. The table records roughly 260,000 clones, approximately 90% of them present only once. Sequencing was performed on PBMCs or T cells enriched from blood (not recorded which). The receptors shown here come from a young woman with acute COVID-19. The CDR3 runs from the conserved cysteine through the conserved F or W. The D gene is left open where the match is weak. A row's size may be missing; if present it is once, few, many or a size class.

len,v_gene,j_gene,d_gene,abundance,CDR3nt,CDR3aa
15,TRBV27,TRBJ1-6,.,.,TGTGCCAGCAGTCCCGACGGGATCTATAATTCACCCCTCCACTTT,CASSPDGIYNSPLHF
14,TRBV5-8,TRBJ1-5,.,.,TGTGCCAGCAGCCCAGGGGTATCCAATCAGCCCCAGCATTTT,CASSPGVSNQPQHF
15,TRBV5-1,TRBJ1-2,.,once,TGCGCCAGCAGCTTGGACGGCAGGGCTAACTATGGCTACACCTTC,CASSLDGRANYGYTF
15,TRBV7-9,TRBJ1-1,.,.,TGTGCCAGCAGCACATCCCCGGGACAGAACACTGAAGCTTTCTTT,CASSTSPGQNTEAFF
15,TRBV19,TRBJ2-1,.,.,TGTGCCAGCCCCGGCGGCCCCGGGGGACACAATGAGCAGTTCTTC,CASPGGPGGHNEQFF
13,TRBV7-2,TRBJ2-7,.,.,TGTGCCAGCAGCTTAGTTTCCTTCCGTGAGCAGTACTTC,CASSLVSFREQYF
15,TRBV5-4,TRBJ2-5,TRBD1,.,TGTGCCAGCAGCTTGCCCGGGACAGGGCTAGAGACCCAGTACTTC,CASSLPGTGLETQYF
16,TRBV3-1/TRBV3-2,TRBJ2-5,TRBD1,.,TGTGCCAGCAGCCACCGACCGGACAGGGCGCAAGAGACCCAGTACTTC,CASSHRPDRAQETQYF
14,TRBV5-4,TRBJ2-5,TRBD1,.,TGTGCCAGCAGCGCGGACAGGGGGACGGAGACCCAGTACTTC,CASSADRGTETQYF
15,TRBV11-3,TRBJ1-1,TRBD1,.,TGTGCCAGCAGCTCCGGGACAGGGACCCCCCATGAAGCTTTCTTT,CASSSGTGTPHEAFF
16,TRBV6-5,TRBJ1-5,.,.,TGTGCCAGCAGTTACTCCAGGGCTAATAGCAATCAGCCCCAGCATTTT,CASSYSRANSNQPQHF
14,TRBV10-3,TRBJ2-2,TRBD1,.,TGTGCCATCACCGGGACAGGGGGAACCGGGGAGCTGTTTTTT,CAITGTGGTGELFF
13,TRBV6-2/TRBV6-3,TRBJ2-7,.,.,TGTGCCAGCAGTCTCACAGGGTCCTACGAGCAGTACTTC,CASSLTGSYEQYF
14,TRBV28,TRBJ1-1,.,once,TGTGCCACCTGCTCGACAGGTGGGAACACTGAAGCTTTCTTT,CATCSTGGNTEAFF
17,TRBV7-2,TRBJ2-1,.,.,TGTGCCAGCAGCCGCACCACAGGGAGAGGCTCCTACAATGAGCAGTTCTTC,CASSRTTGRGSYNEQFF
16,TRBV15,TRBJ1-6,TRBD1,.,TGTGCCACCAGCAGCCGGGACAGGGGAAGTAATTCACCCCTCCACTTT,CATSSRDRGSNSPLHF
14,TRBV25-1,TRBJ2-1,.,.,TGTGCCAGCAGTTACACAGGGTTTTACAATGAGCAGTTCTTC,CASSYTGFYNEQFF
13,TRBV6-2/TRBV6-3,TRBJ2-1,.,once,TGTGCCAGCAGTTATGGTTCAGACAATGAGCAGTTCTTC,CASSYGSDNEQFF
12,TRBV20-1,TRBJ2-7,.,.,TGCAGTGCTAGTAACGCCTACTACGAGCAGTACTTC,CSASNAYYEQYF
15,TRBV7-7,TRBJ2-5,TRBD1,.,TGTGCTAGCAGCGCCGGGACAGGGGGCATGGAGACCCAGTACTTC,CASSAGTGGMETQYF
14,TRBV19,TRBJ1-5,.,.,TGTGCCAGTAGTATGTGGCAGTCCAATCAGCCCCAGCATTTT,CASSMWQSNQPQHF
21,TRBV6-1,TRBJ2-6,.,.,TGTGCCAGCAGTGAAGGCCATTACCTGGGGCTCGGGTCCTCTGGGGCCAACGTCCTGACTTTC,CASSEGHYLGLGSSGANVLTF
16,TRBV11-2,TRBJ2-5,.,.,TGTGCCAGCAGCCCAGCACTGGGGCGACTTCAAGAGACCCAGTACTTC,CASSPALGRLQETQYF
15,TRBV6-2/TRBV6-3,TRBJ2-7,.,.,TGTGCCAGCAGTTACTTAACAGGTAGCTCCTACGAGCAGTACTTC,CASSYLTGSSYEQYF
16,TRBV30,TRBJ1-1,.,.,TGTGCCTGGAGTGGAGGCAGGGGATTTTATAACACTGAAGCTTTCTTT,CAWSGGRGFYNTEAFF
14,TRBV15,TRBJ2-4,.,.,TGTGCCACCAGCAGCGGGGTAGCCAAAAACATTCAGTACTTC,CATSSGVAKNIQYF
14,TRBV28,TRBJ1-4,.,.,TGTGCCATCCTTGGAGCTGAACCCGCTGAAAAACTGTTTTTT,CAILGAEPAEKLFF
17,TRBV19,TRBJ2-1,TRBD2,.,TGTGCCAGTAGTAGGAGGGCAGCGGGGGGGACCCACAATGAGCAGTTCTTC,CASSRRAAGGTHNEQFF
13,TRBV7-3,TRBJ1-2,.,.,TGTGCCAGCAGCTTAACAGGGGATCATGGCTACACCTTC,CASSLTGDHGYTF
15,TRBV18,TRBJ1-2,.,.,TGTGCCAGCTCACCACAGGACTCGAAGTACGATGGCTACACCTTC,CASSPQDSKYDGYTF
15,TRBV4-1,TRBJ1-2,.,.,TGCGCCAGCAGCCAAGATGGGACTCTTAACTATGGCTACACCTTC,CASSQDGTLNYGYTF
16,TRBV3-1/TRBV3-2,TRBJ2-5,TRBD2,.,TGTGCCAGCAGCCAGGAACTAGCGGGGGGGAGAGAGACCCAGTACTTC,CASSQELAGGRETQYF
14,TRBV6-1,TRBJ1-1,.,few,TGTGCCAGCAGTGAAGGGGGGGGCCGCACTGAAGCTTTCTTT,CASSEGGGRTEAFF
13,TRBV6-5,TRBJ2-7,TRBD2,.,TGTGCCAGCTCTCTAGCGGGAATCGACGAGCAGTACTTC,CASSLAGIDEQYF
12,TRBV7-9,TRBJ2-1,.,many,TGTGCCAGCAGCTTAACCGGGGATGAGCAGTTCTTC,CASSLTGDEQFF
16,TRBV5-4,TRBJ1-6,TRBD1,.,TGTGCCAGCAGAGCATCAGGGGGCGCCTATAATTCACCCCTCCACTTT,CASRASGGAYNSPLHF
13,TRBV6-5,TRBJ1-2,TRBD1,.,TGTGCCAGCAGCCTACAGGGGGACTATGGCTACACCTTC,CASSLQGDYGYTF
16,TRBV6-1,TRBJ1-6,.,few,TGTGCCAGCAGTGTCCCCCTCGGACAGCATAATTCACCCCTCCACTTT,CASSVPLGQHNSPLHF
14,TRBV4-1,TRBJ2-1,TRBD2,.,TGCGCCAGGGCTAGCGGGAGTAGGTCCAATGAGCAGTTCTTC,CARASGSRSNEQFF
15,TRBV4-1,TRBJ1-1,.,.,TGCGCCAGCAGCCCTCCCGGACGGGGTAACACTGAAGCTTTCTTT,CASSPPGRGNTEAFF
13,TRBV4-1,TRBJ1-6,TRBD1,.,TGCGCCAGCAGCCGTGACAGGGTTTCACCCCTCCACTTT,CASSRDRVSPLHF
16,TRBV6-1,TRBJ2-1,TRBD2,.,TGTGCCAGCAGTGAAGGGGTAGCGGGGGCATACAATGAGCAGTTCTTC,CASSEGVAGAYNEQFF
14,TRBV6-5,TRBJ1-5,TRBD1,.,TGTGCCAGCAGTTACGAAGGACAGGGCCAGCCCCAGCATTTT,CASSYEGQGQPQHF
14,TRBV7-9,TRBJ2-7,.,.,TGTGCCAGCAGCTTACCTGGCGGAACCTACGAGCAGTACTTC,CASSLPGGTYEQYF
16,TRBV2,TRBJ1-1,.,.,TGTGCCAGCAGGAGGGGGGGCCAGGGGATTGACACTGAAGCTTTCTTT,CASRRGGQGIDTEAFF
12,TRBV2,TRBJ1-3,TRBD1,.,TGTGCCAGCAGTCCGACAGGGAACACCATATATTTT,CASSPTGNTIYF
14,TRBV5-1,TRBJ2-7,.,.,TGCGCCAGCAGCTTGCCGGGATCTTCCAACGAGCAGTACTTC,CASSLPGSSNEQYF
16,TRBV7-2,TRBJ1-2,.,.,TGTGCCAGCAGCCCGTCGAGGGGGACGTGGAACTATGGCTACACCTTC,CASSPSRGTWNYGYTF
14,TRBV18,TRBJ1-3,TRBD1,.,TGTGCCAGCTCATCCCGGACAGGGGGAAACACCATATATTTT,CASSSRTGGNTIYF
15,TRBV6-5,TRBJ2-7,TRBD2,once,TGTGCCAGCAGTCCACTAGCGGGGGGTTCCTACGAGCAGTACTTC,CASSPLAGGSYEQYF
14,TRBV5-1,TRBJ2-5,TRBD2,.,TGCGCCAGCAGCCCGGGACTAGCGGCTACGACCCAGTACTTC,CASSPGLAATTQYF
14,TRBV19,TRBJ2-1,.,.,TGTGCCAGTACTGGAGGACCCTTCTACAATGAGCAGTTCTTC,CASTGGPFYNEQFF
15,TRBV6-2/TRBV6-3,TRBJ2-7,TRBD1,.,TGTGCCAGCAGTCCCCGCCGGGACAGAGCCTACGAGCAGTACTTC,CASSPRRDRAYEQYF